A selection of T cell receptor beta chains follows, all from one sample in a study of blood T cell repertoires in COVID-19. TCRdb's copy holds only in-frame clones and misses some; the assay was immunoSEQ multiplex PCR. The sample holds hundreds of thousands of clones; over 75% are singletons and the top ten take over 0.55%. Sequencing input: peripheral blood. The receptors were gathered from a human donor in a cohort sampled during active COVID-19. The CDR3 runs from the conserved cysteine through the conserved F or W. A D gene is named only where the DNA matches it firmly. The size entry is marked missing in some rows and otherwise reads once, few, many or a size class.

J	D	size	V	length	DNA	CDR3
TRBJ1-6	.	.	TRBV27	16	TGTGCCAGCAGTTTATCAGGGGCAGGTTTCAATTCACCCCTCCACTTT	CASSLSGAGFNSPLHF
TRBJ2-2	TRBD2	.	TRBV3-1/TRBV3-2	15	TGTGCCAGCAGCCCCCGGGAGGGTTTCGCTGGGGAGCTGTTTTTT	CASSPREGFAGELFF
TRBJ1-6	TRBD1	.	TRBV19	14	TGTGCCAGTAGTAAGGGACAGCGTAATTCACCCCTCCACTTT	CASSKGQRNSPLHF
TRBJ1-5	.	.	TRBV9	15	TGTGCCAGCAGCGTAGGGCAGGATAGCAATCAGCCCCAGCATTTT	CASSVGQDSNQPQHF
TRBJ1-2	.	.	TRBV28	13	TGTGCCAGCAGTCTCGGGGTTGAGGGTGGCTACACCTTC	CASSLGVEGGYTF
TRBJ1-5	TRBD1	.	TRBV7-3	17	TGTGCCAGCAGCTCCCAGAGGGGGACAGGGGAGGAACAGCCCCAGCATTTT	CASSSQRGTGEEQPQHF
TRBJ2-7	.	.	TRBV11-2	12	TGTGCCAGCAGCTCTGACAGCTACGAGCAGTACTTC	CASSSDSYEQYF
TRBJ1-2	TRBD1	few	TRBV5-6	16	TGTGCCAGCAGCTTGGCCCTTACAGGGGCCCGGGTGGGCTACACCTTC	CASSLALTGARVGYTF
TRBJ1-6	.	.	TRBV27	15	TGTGCCAGCAGTTCCCCCGGGGGGGGTGATTCACCCCTCCACTTT	CASSSPGGGDSPLHF
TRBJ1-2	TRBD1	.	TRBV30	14	TGTGCCTGGAGACCGGGACAGGGACGTTATGGCTACACCTTC	CAWRPGQGRYGYTF
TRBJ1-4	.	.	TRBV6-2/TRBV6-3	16	TGTGCCAGCAGTTCGGTGGGCCTGGGCCTTAGTGAAAAACTGTTTTTT	CASSSVGLGLSEKLFF
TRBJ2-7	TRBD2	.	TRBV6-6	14	TGTGCCAGCGGGGAGGCTAGCGGATCCTACGAGCAGTACTTC	CASGEASGSYEQYF
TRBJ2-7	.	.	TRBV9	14	TGTGCCAGCAGCGTAGGACCCCTAGGATACGAGCAGTACTTC	CASSVGPLGYEQYF
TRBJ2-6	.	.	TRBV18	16	TGTGCCAGCTCACCACTACAGAACTCTGGGGCCAACGTCCTGACTTTC	CASSPLQNSGANVLTF
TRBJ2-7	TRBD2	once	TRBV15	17	TGTGCCACCAGCAGTGGGCGGGGACTAGCGGGAGTAGGCGAGCAGTACTTC	CATSSGRGLAGVGEQYF
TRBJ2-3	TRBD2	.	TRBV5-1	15	TGCGCCAGCAGCACAGCGGGGGGGCATCCAGATACGCAGTATTTT	CASSTAGGHPDTQYF
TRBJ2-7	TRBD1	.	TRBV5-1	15	TGCGCCAGCAGCTTCAGGGGGCGCCGGGGGTACGAGCAGTACTTC	CASSFRGRRGYEQYF
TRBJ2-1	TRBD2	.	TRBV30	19	TGTGCCTGGGGCCCCCCGGGACTAGCGGGACCGAGCTCCTACAATGAGCAGTTCTTC	CAWGPPGLAGPSSYNEQFF
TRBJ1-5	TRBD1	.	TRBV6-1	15	TGTGCCAGCAGTGAAACGACAGGGGGCATGCAGCCCCAGCATTTT	CASSETTGGMQPQHF
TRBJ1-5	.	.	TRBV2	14	TGTGCCAGCAGTGCCCGCAGGCAAGGTCAGCCCCAGCATTTT	CASSARRQGQPQHF
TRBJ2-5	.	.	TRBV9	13	TGTGCCAGCAGCACCGGGGGAGGAACCACCCAGTACTTC	CASSTGGGTTQYF
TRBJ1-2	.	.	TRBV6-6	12	TGTGCCAGCAGTTATGGAGCTGGCGGCTACACCTTC	CASSYGAGGYTF
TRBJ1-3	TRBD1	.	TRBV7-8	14	TGTGCCAGCAGCAACAGGGGTTCTGGAAACACCATATATTTT	CASSNRGSGNTIYF
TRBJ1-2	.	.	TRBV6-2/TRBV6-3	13	TGTGCCAGCAGTTACGACAGTAACTATGGCTACACCTTC	CASSYDSNYGYTF
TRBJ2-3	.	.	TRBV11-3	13	TGTGCCAGCAGCGGACAGAGCACAGATACGCAGTATTTT	CASSGQSTDTQYF
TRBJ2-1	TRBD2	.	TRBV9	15	TGTGCCAGCACCTCCTCGGGAACTAGCGGGAATGAGCAGTTCTTC	CASTSSGTSGNEQFF
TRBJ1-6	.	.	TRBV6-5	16	TGTGCCAGCAGTTCCAGTTGGCAGGCGAATAATTCACCCCTCCACTTT	CASSSSWQANNSPLHF
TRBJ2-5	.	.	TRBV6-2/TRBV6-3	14	TGTGCCAGCAGCGGACAGCGACAAGGGGAGACCCAGTACTTC	CASSGQRQGETQYF
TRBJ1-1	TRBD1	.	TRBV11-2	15	TGTGCCAGCAGCTTAGATAGCGGGACAGGGTTTGAAGCTTTCTTT	CASSLDSGTGFEAFF
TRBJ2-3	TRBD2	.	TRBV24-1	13	TGTGCCACCAGTGATTTGTGGGGGGGTGCGCAGTATTTT	CATSDLWGGAQYF
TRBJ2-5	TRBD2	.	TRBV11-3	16	TGTGCCAGCAGCCCAGGACTAGCGGGGACACAAGAGACCCAGTACTTC	CASSPGLAGTQETQYF
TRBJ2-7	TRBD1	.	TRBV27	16	TGTGCCAGCAGTTTAGCCGGGACAGGGGGCTCCTACGAGCAGTACTTC	CASSLAGTGGSYEQYF
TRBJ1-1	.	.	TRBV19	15	TGTGCCAGTAGTAGCGGGGTTTTAAAGCACACTGAAGCTTTCTTT	CASSSGVLKHTEAFF
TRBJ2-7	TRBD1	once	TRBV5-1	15	TGCGCCAGCAGCTTGGGGACAGGGGTTTCCTACGAGCAGTACTTC	CASSLGTGVSYEQYF
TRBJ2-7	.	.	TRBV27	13	TGTGCCAGCAGTCGGACGGAGGCCTACGAGCAGTACTTC	CASSRTEAYEQYF
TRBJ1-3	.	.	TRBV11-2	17	TGTGCCAGCAGCTTAGACCCCCCTGGCAGGGCTGGAAACACCATATATTTT	CASSLDPPGRAGNTIYF
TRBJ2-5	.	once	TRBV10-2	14	TGCGCCAGCACTACGGCACAGAGAGGGGAGACCCAGTACTTC	CASTTAQRGETQYF
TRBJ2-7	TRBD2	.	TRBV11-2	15	TGTGCCAGCAGCCCGGGACTAGCAAGCTCCTACGAGCAGTACTTC	CASSPGLASSYEQYF
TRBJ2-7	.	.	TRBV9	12	TGTGCCAGCAGCGTCTCCGGCTACGAGCAGTACTTC	CASSVSGYEQYF
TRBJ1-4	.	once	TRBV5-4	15	TGTGCCAGCAGCTTGGCCCCGGGATCTAATGAAAAACTGTTTTTT	CASSLAPGSNEKLFF
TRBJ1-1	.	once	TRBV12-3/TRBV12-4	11	TGTGCCAGCACCTCCGGGAGTGAAGCTTTCTTT	CASTSGSEAFF
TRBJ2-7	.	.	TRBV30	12	TGTGCCTGGAGTTACGCAGCCTACGAGCAGTACTTC	CAWSYAAYEQYF